The next 20 T cell receptor beta chains were all read from a single sample in a study of beta chain features in type 1 diabetes. Findings and limits, study-wide: A moderate, significant TCRB CDR3 shortening appeared in type 1 diabetes across four CD4+ subsets.

Of the isolated RNA, all was reverse transcribed, and so the sequenced material was expressed TCRB transcripts. Sequencing used immunoSEQ multiplex PCR; TCRdb keeps in-frame clones, though not all of them. The sample consists of around 140,000 clones, 9% of them appearing once. These TCRs' antigens remain unknown. The sequenced sample consisted of central memory CD4+ T cells from blood. The receptors were gathered from a man aged 25-45 years with type 1 diabetes.

The chain combines TRBV7-9 with TRBJ2-7, with 7 bases identical to TRBD1. The CDR3 runs to 15 residues. The germline gives CDR1 SEHNR, CDR2 FQNEAQ (reference sequence). The trim removed 4 bases at V and 4 bases at J, leaving 10 bases unmatched. DNA for the CDR3: TGTGCCAGCAGCTCCGGGACAGCCCCGTTATACGAGCAGTACTTC. It is translated as CASSSGTAPLYEQYF.

At least ten counts were recorded for this clone. V usage is TRBV19 and J usage is TRBJ2-5; 8 bases map to TRBD1. Per germline, CDR1 LNHDA and CDR2 SQIVND (reference sequence). The length of the CDR3 is 16 residues. Trimming removed 3 bases from V and 7 bases from J; junction bases left unmatched: 13. The CDR3 sequence: CASSIPRGQGRGTQYF. DNA of the CDR3: TGTGCCAGTAGTATTCCGCGCGGACAGGGCCGAGGGACCCAGTACTTC.

In the case of this clone: The sample holds other DNA sequences that translate to the same CDR3. V gene TRBV4-2 combines with J gene TRBJ2-7, with TRBD1 matching over 10 bases. V lost 1 base, J lost 4 bases, and 1 base stayed unmatched. Germline loops: CDR1 LGHNA, CDR2 YNFKEQ. The CDR3 length is 14 residues. CDR3 sequence: CASSQGQGAYEQYF. The CDR3 DNA reads TGTGCCAGCAGCCAAGGACAGGGGGCTTACGAGCAGTACTTC.

This clone showed up just a few times. The chain has TRBV19 and TRBJ1-1; TRBD1 agrees at 7 bases. Germline assignment: CDR1 LNHDA and CDR2 SQIVND (reference sequence). V dropped 5 bases and J dropped 6; count of bases not matched to a gene: 6. The CDR3 sequence is 13 residues long. CDR3 sequence reads: CASSFTGEAEAFF. CDR3 DNA: TGTGCCAGTAGTTTTACAGGGGAGGCTGAAGCTTTCTTT.

This clone showed up just a few times. The gene calls are TRBV5-1 and TRBJ1-2, with 12 bases that match TRBD1. In germline, CDR1 is SGHRS, CDR2 YFSETQ. The CDR3 is 16 amino acids. The junction had 9 bases not matched to a gene; V was cut back by 2 bases and J by 7 bases. The CDR3 coding sequence is TGCGCCAGCAGCTTCAACCCGGGACAGGGGGCGGTTGGCTACACCTTC. Protein: CASSFNPGQGAVGYTF.

This clone turned up a few times. The chain carries TRBV18 and TRBJ2-3; a possible D gene is TRBD2 (7 bases). The length of the CDR3 is 16 residues. The germline V gene has CDR1 KGHSH and CDR2 LQKENI. Trimming removed 3 bases at V and 5 bases at J, with 18 bases between. This CDR3 reads CASSPPRRGGGDTQYF. CDR3 nucleotide sequence: TGTGCCAGCTCACCCCCTCGCCGAGGGGGGGGAGATACGCAGTATTTT.

This clone has a count of ten or more. The rearrangement uses TRBV29-1 and TRBJ1-1; possible D gene TRBD1, 5 bases. Germline V gene data show CDR1 as SQVTM and CDR2 as ANQGSEA. The germline V and J ends were trimmed by 7 bases and 4 bases, with 16 bases remaining between them. This CDR3 is built from 13 residues. This chain's CDR3 is CSASTDTFTEAFF. CDR3 sequence (DNA): TGCAGCGCCTCGACAGACACTTTCACTGAAGCTTTCTTT.

This clone was seen only a few times. This rearrangement joins TRBV30 to TRBJ2-1, with 8 bases identical to TRBD1. Unmatched junction bases numbered 3, after V lost 2 bases and J lost 3 bases. CDR1 and CDR2 (germline): GTSNPN, SVGIG (reference sequence). This CDR3 contains 14 residues. DNA of the CDR3: TGTGCCTGGAGTAGACAGGGGATCTACAATGAGCAGTTCTTC. This sequence encodes CAWSRQGIYNEQFF.

The V call is TRBV27, the J call TRBJ1-4; D might be TRBD1 (5 bases). This CDR3 has 15 residues. V gave up 5 bases and J gave up 5 bases, with 15 bases separating them. CDR1 is MNHEY and CDR2 is SMNVEV in the germline V gene (reference sequence). CDR3 nucleotide sequence: TGTGCCAGCAGTAGAACAGGAAACTTGAATGAAAAACTGTTTTTT. It encodes CASSRTGNLNEKLFF.

This clone was observed a few times. The chain recombines TRBV5-1 with TRBJ2-1; 8 bases align to TRBD1. Germline V gene data show CDR1 as SGHRS and CDR2 as YFSETQ. Germline trimming cut 4 bases from V and 5 bases from J; bases unmatched to any gene: 2. There are 13 residues in the CDR3. Written as DNA, the CDR3 is TGCGCCAGCAGCCGGACAGGGCACAATGAGCAGTTCTTC. This sequence encodes CASSRTGHNEQFF. Supplemented by reference TRBV5-1 and TRBJ2-1, the full variable domain reads KAGVTQTPRYLIKTRGQQVTLSCSPISGHRSVSWYQQTPGQGLQFLFEYFSETQRNKGNFPGRFSGRQFSNSRSEMNVSTLELGDSALYLCASSRTGHNEQFFGPGTRLTVL.

V gene TRBV30 combines with J gene TRBJ1-1; D is unclear. Germline lookup yields CDR1 GTSNPN and CDR2 SVGIG (reference sequence). CDR3 length: 16 amino acids. The ends were cut back, 1 base at V and 1 base at J, with 16 bases in the middle. The CDR3, as DNA: TGTGCCTGGAGTGGAAGGTCGGGTCACAAGAACACTGAAGCTTTCTTT. Translation: CAWSGRSGHKNTEAFF. Combining the CDR3 with reference TRBV30 and TRBJ1-1 gives the whole variable domain SQTIHQWPATLVQPVGSPLSLECTVEGTSNPNLYWYRQAAGRGLQLLFYSVGIGQISSEVPQNLSASRPQDRQFILSSKKLLLSDSGFYLCAWSGRSGHKNTEAFFGQGTRLTVV.

This clone came up a few times. The chain carries TRBV10-2 and TRBJ2-7, with 9 positions matching TRBD2. The CDR3 totals 15 residues. V lost 3 bases to trimming and J lost 8 bases; unmatched junction nucleotides: 11. Germline CDR1 reads WSHSY; CDR2 reads SAAADI. The CDR3 sequence is CASSDPGTSNSKQYF. In DNA, the CDR3 is TGCGCCAGCAGTGACCCCGGGACTAGCAATAGTAAGCAGTACTTC.

In its sample, this clone was seen a few times. The V call is TRBV27, the J call TRBJ2-4; 7 nucleotides match TRBD2. V trimming: 11 bases; J trimming: 3 bases; junction bases outside the gene matches: 4. Germline V gene sequence: CDR1 MNHEY, CDR2 SMNVEV (reference sequence). The CDR3 sequence is 12 residues long. This chain's CDR3 is CACREGKNIQYF. CDR3 DNA: TGTGCCTGTAGGGAGGGCAAAAACATTCAGTACTTC.

A few counts support this clone. The same CDR3 arises from other DNA sequences in this sample as well. This sequence joins TRBV5-1 and TRBJ2-1; 9 bases map to TRBD1. The CDR3 has 16 residues. Germline V gene sequence: CDR1 SGHRS, CDR2 YFSETQ. After removal of 3 bases from V and 1 base from J, the junction contained 5 bases not matched to a gene. The CDR3 loop is CASSSAGTGSYNEQFF. In DNA form, the CDR3 reads TGCGCCAGCAGCTCTGCCGGGACAGGGTCCTACAATGAGCAGTTCTTC.

The V call is TRBV11-2, the J call TRBJ2-7; TRBD1 is a possible D gene (5 bases). The length of the CDR3 is 14 residues. Germline lookup yields CDR1 SGHAT and CDR2 FQNNGV. Trimming took off 2 bases at V and 4 bases at J, with 12 bases between the two ends. As DNA, the CDR3 is TGTGCCAGCAGCTTATCTGACAGCGCTTACGAGCAGTACTTC. Translation gives CASSLSDSAYEQYF.

There are a few counts of this clone. V and J are TRBV7-8 and TRBJ2-3, with 9 positions matching TRBD1. V dropped 5 bases and J dropped 3; count of bases not matched to a gene: 3. CDR1 SGHVS and CDR2 FQNEAQ come from the germline V gene. The CDR3 runs to 14 residues. The CDR3 DNA reads as TGTGCCAGCAGCCGACAGGGGGGAACAGATACGCAGTATTTT. Translated, it gives CASSRQGGTDTQYF.

There are a few counts of this clone. The chain has TRBV18 and TRBJ2-7; 9 bases fit TRBD1. The J segment lost 6 bases and the V segment lost 4 bases, leaving 10 bases of the junction unmatched. The germline CDR1 and CDR2 sequences are KGHSH and LQKENI. The CDR3 runs 15 residues. CDR3 loop: CASSLNPGQGVEQYF. The DNA of the CDR3 is TGTGCCAGCTCACTTAACCCGGGACAGGGTGTCGAGCAGTACTTC. The entire variable domain, with the rest obtained from reference TRBV18 and TRBJ2-7, is as follows: NAGVMQNPRHLVRRRGQEARLRCSPMKGHSHVYWYRQLPEEGLKFMVYLQKENIIDESGMPKERFSAEFPKEGPSILRIQQVVRGDSAAYFCASSLNPGQGVEQYFGPGTRLTVT.

The chain couples TRBV2 to TRBJ1-2, with 8 positions matching TRBD1. Germline CDR1 reads SNHLY; CDR2 reads FYNNEI. V lost 6 bases, J lost 8 bases, and 14 bases stayed unmatched. This CDR3 is 15 amino acids long. The CDR3 reads CASRGRDRWIEGYTF. In nucleotides, the CDR3 is TGTGCCAGCAGGGGACGGGACAGGTGGATCGAGGGCTACACCTTC.

The rearrangement links TRBV5-1 to TRBJ1-2; TRBD1 might be the D (6 bases). CDR3 length: 14 amino acids. Germline CDR1 reads SGHRS; CDR2 reads YFSETQ. V shed 9 bases and J shed 4 bases, with 19 bases lying between them. In nucleotides, the CDR3 is TGCGCCACCTCGGACGGGGGGCCGAGCTATGGCTACACCTTC. It codes for CATSDGGPSYGYTF.

The V and J genes are TRBV4-2 and TRBJ2-2, with D uncertain. The length of the CDR3 is 15 residues. CDR1 is LGHNA and CDR2 is YNFKEQ in the germline V gene. The V and J ends lost 1 base and 1 base respectively, with 7 bases between them. In nucleotides, the CDR3 is TGTGCCAGCAGCCAAGGTTCGGGGAACACCGGGGAGCTGTTTTTT. It codes for CASSQGSGNTGELFF.